The 13 T cell receptor beta chains in this list originate from one sample, sequenced in a study of human T cells and chemical hapten exposure. TCRdb redid the calling of the RACE reads with MiXCR, one entry per CDR3 protein. The repertoire holds 360,000 or so distinct CDR3 sequences, with roughly 6.3% as singletons. This sample's time point: patch test 2, 6 weeks after DPC sensitization. As to treatment: therapeutic diphenylcyclopropenone sensitization with weekly scalp DPC. The starting material was whole blood, obtained in connection with sensitization to the hapten diphenylcyclopropenone (DPC). The receptors come from a woman aged 18-30 years with alopecia areata. Some clones in this sample may be carry-over from other donors' samples.

V and J are TRBV3-1 and TRBJ1-4, with no clear D. Germline V gives CDR1 LGHDT, CDR2 YNNKEL (reference sequence). The CDR3 length is 16 residues. Trimming pared 0 bases from V and 0 bases from J, leaving 8 bases between. The CDR3 loop is CASSQDLAATNEKLFF. Written as DNA, the CDR3 is TGTGCCAGCAGCCAAGATCTGGCCGCAACTAATGAAAAACTGTTTTTT.

The table lists this clonotype with a few counts. The V and J genes are TRBV5-4 and TRBJ2-1; 7 bases line up with TRBD1. The V gene's germline CDR1 is SGHNT and CDR2 YYREEE (reference sequence). This CDR3 is 13 amino acids long. Germline trimming cut 9 bases from V and 5 bases from J; bases unmatched to any gene: 8. The CDR3, as DNA: TGTGCCATCCTGGACAGGCGAAACAATGAGCAGTTCTTC. Translated: CAILDRRNNEQFF.

This clonotype was detected a few times. The V gene is TRBV7-9, the J gene TRBJ1-1; no definite D call. The CDR3 loop spans 13 amino acids. Germline-derived CDR1 and CDR2 are SEHNR and FQNEAQ (reference sequence). V lost 6 bases and J 3 bases, leaving 11 bases between the germline ends. CDR3 residues: CASSLKGDTEAFF. The CDR3 DNA follows: TGTGCCAGCAGTTTGAAAGGCGACACTGAAGCTTTCTTT.

The chain recombines TRBV7-9 with TRBJ2-3, with a weak D call TRBD2 (6 bases). CDR1 and CDR2 (germline): SEHNR, FQNEAQ (reference sequence). Deletions cut 5 bases from V and 1 base from J, with 22 bases between. There are 18 residues in the CDR3. The CDR3 DNA sequence: TGTGCCAGCAGCCCCTACCCCGGGGGTCCGTTTGGCACAGATACGCAGTATTTT. Translating gives CASSPYPGGPFGTDTQYF.

This clonotype was recorded at least ten times. The V and J genes are TRBV20-1 and TRBJ1-1; D possibly corresponds to TRBD1 (5 bases). V shed 1 base and J shed 3 bases, with 12 bases lying between them. Germline V gene data show CDR1 as DFQATT and CDR2 as SNEGSKA (reference sequence). CDR3 length equals 14 residues. CDR3 nucleotides: TGCAGTGCTAGAGTCGGGGGGAAGGACACTGAAGCTTTCTTT. Translation gives CSARVGGKDTEAFF.

V gene TRBV20-1 combines with J gene TRBJ1-4; D ambiguous. Germline V gene data show CDR1 as DFQATT and CDR2 as SNEGSKA (reference sequence). V lost 0 bases to trimming and J lost 5 bases, with 10 bases between them. The CDR3 covers 14 residues. CDR3 DNA sequence: TGCAGTGCTAGAGATCTCCGCAGGAATGAAAAACTGTTTTTT. Translation gives CSARDLRRNEKLFF.

This clonotype was found many times. The gene calls are TRBV10-3 and TRBJ1-2; D is uncertain. This CDR3 has 14 amino acids. V shed 7 bases and J shed 0 bases, with 12 bases lying between them. Looked up from germline, CDR1 is ENHRY and CDR2 is SYGVKD. CDR3 in DNA: TGTGCCATCAAACAGCACGGCGCTAACTATGGCTACACCTTC. Protein: CAIKQHGANYGYTF.

Note on this clonotype: A much larger clone differs from this one at a single base, so this may be a read error. CDR3 residues: CASSNGEQGNQSQHF. CDR3 bases: TGTGCCAGCAGCAATGGGGAGCAGGGCAATCAGTCCCAGCATTTT. The V and J genes are TRBV21-1 and TRBJ1-5. TRBV21-1 is designated a pseudogene. The CDR3 totals 15 residues.

This clonotype was detected a few times. The chain uses TRBV5-1 and TRBJ1-1, with D unresolved. This CDR3 has 13 amino acids. CDR1 and CDR2 (germline): SGHRS, YFSETQ. Trimming pared 4 bases from V and 2 bases from J, leaving 9 bases between. This CDR3 reads CASSPSVNTEAFF. In nucleotides, the CDR3 is TGCGCCAGCAGCCCGAGCGTTAACACTGAAGCTTTCTTT. The entire variable domain, with the rest obtained from reference TRBV5-1 and TRBJ1-1, is as follows: KAGVTQTPRYLIKTRGQQVTLSCSPISGHRSVSWYQQTPGQGLQFLFEYFSETQRNKGNFPGRFSGRQFSNSRSEMNVSTLELGDSALYLCASSPSVNTEAFFGQGTRLTVV.

The chain couples TRBV10-3 to TRBJ2-7; D not certain. Trimming took off 6 bases at V and 3 bases at J, with 12 bases between the two ends. CDR1 and CDR2 (germline): ENHRY, SYGVKD. The CDR3 is 13 amino acids. CDR3 sequence reads: CAISETSDYEQYF. The DNA for the CDR3 is TGTGCCATCAGCGAAACATCCGACTACGAGCAGTACTTC.

This clonotype was counted a few times. V usage is TRBV12-3 or TRBV12-4 and J usage is TRBJ2-3; no clear D gene. Trimming shortened V by 3 bases and J by 2 bases, and 6 bases separated the two germline ends. The CDR3 spans 13 residues. The CDR3, as DNA: TGTGCCAGCAGTTTTTGGTCCACAGATACGCAGTATTTT. Encoded protein: CASSFWSTDTQYF.

This clonotype has a count of ten or more. The chain combines TRBV6-6 with TRBJ1-5; D is ambiguous. There are 15 residues in the CDR3. CDR1 is MNHNY, CDR2 SVGAGI, per germline (reference sequence). The ends were cut back, 7 bases at V and 4 bases at J, with 17 bases in the middle. In DNA, the CDR3 is TGTGCCAGCACGGGTAAAGACACCGTAAATCAGCCCCAGCATTTT. This codes for CASTGKDTVNQPQHF.

This clonotype occurred many times. The chain employs TRBV12-3 or TRBV12-4 and TRBJ1-4; 7 bases align to TRBD1. The CDR3 is 13 amino acids. V dropped 5 bases and J dropped 7; count of bases not matched to a gene: 4. CDR3 loop: CASSPQGGEKLFF. The CDR3 DNA follows: TGTGCCAGCAGTCCCCAGGGGGGTGAAAAACTGTTTTTT.